In its sample, the clone carrying this T cell receptor beta chain was seen once. Its matching antigen is unknown. The PCR contained 60 Vbeta and 13 Jbeta primers. Generated by immunoSEQ multiplex PCR, the TCRdb table keeps only in-frame clones and is missing some. The repertoire holds under 50,000 clones, with 66% as singletons. V lost 5 bases and J lost 5; bases outside the gene matches: 11. CDR1 and CDR2 (germline): MGHRA, YSYEKL. The CDR3 spans 15 residues. The sample comes from a study of cytomegalovirus exposure and HLA in healthy donors. Across the study: Within an early data release were about 85 million unique TCRs drawn from HLA-typed donors. Broader study findings: Earlier findings revealed that most TCR beta V segments proved productive either about 87% or about 30% of the time. When presence/absence was analysed, sequencing depth was taken to be roughly uniform across donors. Rates of TCR association differed by HLA locus in a later analysis, with DRB1 highest and HLA-C lowest.

The chain is built from TRBV4-1 and TRBJ2-5; 7 positions match TRBD1. The sample consisted of PBMCs. The clonotype was recovered from a man in his fifties in good health and CMV-seropositive. The CDR3 DNA sequence: TGCGCCAGCAGCTCCCGGGACAGCGAATGGGAGACCCAGTACTTC. It codes for CASSSRDSEWETQYF.